The 22 T cell receptor beta chains below were found in one sample sequenced in a study of blood T cell repertoires in COVID-19 (dated by TCRdb to about 2020). Libraries were constructed by the immunoSEQ multiplex PCR assay. TCRdb retrieved this table from immuneACCESS and kept in-frame rearrangements only. Not all clones are present; in checked studies, unresolved V genes account for under half, and no reason is known for the remainder. The sample table shows 55,000 to 80,000 clones, and 80% to 90% are seen once. 2.5% to 3% of the sample rests with the top ten. The sequenced sample consisted of peripheral blood. Every receptor here comes from a man over 45 with acute or convalescent COVID-19.

Points on this clone: The sample carries other DNA sequences with the same CDR3. This sequence joins TRBV6-5 and TRBJ2-5; 11 nucleotides align to TRBD2. CDR1 and CDR2 from the germline V gene are MNHEY and SVGAGI. This CDR3 contains 14 residues. V lost 5 bases and J lost 4; bases outside the gene matches: 3. This chain's CDR3 is CASSTGLAGETQYF. The CDR3 DNA reads as TGTGCCAGCAGTACCGGACTAGCGGGAGAGACCCAGTACTTC.

V usage is TRBV2 and J usage is TRBJ2-6, with D uncertain. This CDR3 is built from 14 residues. Germline values: CDR1 SNHLY, CDR2 FYNNEI. V lost 7 bases to trimming and J lost 0 bases, with 7 bases between them. CDR3 amino acids: CASTLRSGANVLTF. Written as DNA, the CDR3 is TGTGCCAGCACGCTGCGCTCTGGGGCCAACGTCCTGACTTTC.

CDR3 region: CASSYTQGDTEAFF. Here the CDR3 DNA reads TGTGCCAGCAGTTACACTCAGGGGGACACTGAAGCTTTCTTT. The rearrangement joins TRBV6-2 or TRBV6-3 to TRBJ1-1; 7 positions match TRBD1. CDR1 is MNHEY and CDR2 is SVGEGT in the germline V gene. Unmatched junction bases numbered 3, after V lost 2 bases and J lost 3 bases. This CDR3 has 14 residues.

CDR3 DNA: TGTGCCAGTAGTATAGCCAGGGCTAGCGGGCCGAACAATGAGCAGTTCTTC. This sequence encodes CASSIARASGPNNEQFF. V and J are TRBV19 and TRBJ2-1; 8 bases align to TRBD2. After removal of 1 base from V and 5 bases from J, the junction contained 10 bases not matched to a gene. Germline-derived CDR1 and CDR2 are LNHDA and SQIVND (reference sequence). CDR3 length: 17 amino acids.

The chain has TRBV28 and TRBJ1-5, with no clear D. CDR1 and CDR2 from the germline V gene are MDHEN and SYDVKM. The CDR3 totals 12 residues. V lost 6 bases, J lost 4 bases, and 7 bases lay in between. CDR3 sequence: CASREVNQPQHF. CDR3 coding DNA: TGTGCCAGCAGGGAGGTTAATCAGCCCCAGCATTTT.

The CDR3 loop is CAGGGSADTEAFF. CDR3 nucleotide sequence: TGTGCCGGGGGAGGGTCGGCGGACACTGAAGCTTTCTTT. V usage is TRBV28 and J usage is TRBJ1-1; D might be TRBD1 (5 bases). Trimming took off 11 bases at V and 3 bases at J, with 16 bases between the two ends. Germline CDR1 and CDR2: MDHEN and SYDVKM. The CDR3 is 13 residues long.

This rearrangement joins TRBV28 to TRBJ1-4; TRBD1 aligns across 7 bases. The J segment lost 6 bases and the V segment lost 4 bases, leaving 5 bases of the junction unmatched. Germline V CDR1 and CDR2: MDHEN, SYDVKM. The CDR3 consists of 14 residues. CDR3: CASSSTGFDEKLFF. CDR3 sequence (DNA): TGTGCCAGCAGTTCGACAGGGTTCGATGAAAAACTGTTTTTT. The variable domain in full, completed from reference TRBV28 and TRBJ1-4, reads DVKVTQSSRYLVKRTGEKVFLECVQDMDHENMFWYRQDPGLGLRLIYFSYDVKMKEKGDIPEGYSVSREKKERFSLILESASTNQTSMYLCASSSTGFDEKLFFGSGTQLSVL.

The V gene is TRBV7-6, the J gene TRBJ2-3; the D gene is possibly TRBD1 (6 bases). The V gene lost 5 bases and the J gene lost 2 bases, with 17 bases spanning the gap. The CDR3 length is 16 residues. Germline-derived CDR1 and CDR2 are SGHVS and FNYEAQ. CDR3 DNA sequence: TGTGCCAGCAGCACCTCACCGGGACACACCACAGATACGCAGTATTTT. Translation gives CASSTSPGHTTDTQYF.

This sequence joins TRBV5-1 and TRBJ2-7; 7 nucleotides agree with TRBD1. V lost 6 bases, J lost 0 bases, and 3 bases stayed unmatched. Germline V CDR1 and CDR2: SGHRS, YFSETQ. CDR3 size: 13 residues. The CDR3 nucleotides read TGCGCCAGCAACACAGGGGACTCCTACGAGCAGTACTTC. Amino acids: CASNTGDSYEQYF.

This clone turned up a few times. The J gene is TRBJ1-5, the V gene TRBV28; TRBD1 aligns across 8 bases. J was trimmed by 2 bases and V by 3 bases; bases with no gene match: 3. The CDR3 sequence is 15 residues long. Germline values: CDR1 MDHEN, CDR2 SYDVKM. The CDR3 bases are TGTGCCAGCAGTTTTTTGGGACAGGGCAATCAGCCCCAGCATTTT. This gives the protein CASSFLGQGNQPQHF.

The chain couples TRBV30 to TRBJ2-1; a possible D gene is TRBD2 (6 bases). Between the trimmed V and J ends, which lost 2 bases and 2 bases, there was a span of 10 bases. This CDR3 contains 14 residues. Germline lookup yields CDR1 GTSNPN and CDR2 SVGIG (reference sequence). CDR3 DNA sequence: TGTGCCTGGAGTTTCAAGCGGGCCTACAATGAGCAGTTCTTC. Protein product: CAWSFKRAYNEQFF.

The chain carries TRBV9 and TRBJ1-1; D is perhaps TRBD1 (5 bases). The V end was cut by 2 bases, the J end by 5 bases, with 13 bases between. This CDR3 has 14 residues. From germline, CDR1 is SGDLS and CDR2 YYNGEE. CDR3 nucleotides: TGTGCCAGCAGCGTTGACACCCCAGGGACTGAAGCTTTCTTT. Protein: CASSVDTPGTEAFF.

The V gene is TRBV5-1, the J gene TRBJ2-5; weak D call: TRBD1 (5 bases). Per the germline V gene, CDR1 is SGHRS and CDR2 is YFSETQ. This CDR3 has 15 residues. The V and J ends lost 0 bases and 2 bases respectively, with 11 bases between them. CDR3 sequence: CASSLAWAGQETQYF. CDR3 nucleotide sequence: TGCGCCAGCAGCTTGGCCTGGGCAGGGCAAGAGACCCAGTACTTC.

The V gene is TRBV29-1, the J gene TRBJ1-2; TRBD1 matches 11 bases. With 3 bases clipped from V and 7 bases from J, the junction kept 7 bases outside the gene matches. From germline, CDR1 is SQVTM and CDR2 ANQGSEA. This CDR3 has 14 residues. The CDR3: CSVEGQGGTSGYTF. CDR3 DNA sequence: TGCAGCGTTGAGGGACAGGGGGGTACAAGTGGCTACACCTTC.

This clone was seen only once. V and J are TRBV6-5 and TRBJ1-3; D remains ambiguous. In germline, CDR1 is MNHEY, CDR2 SVGAGI. The CDR3 spans 16 residues. V was cut by 0 bases and J by 2 bases, with 11 bases left in between. The CDR3 DNA reads as TGTGCCAGCAGTTACTCTGGGCTCGATACTGGAAACACCATATATTTT. It translates to CASSYSGLDTGNTIYF.

This clone has a single count. V gene TRBV18 combines with J gene TRBJ2-2, with a weak D call TRBD1 (6 bases). This CDR3 contains 16 residues. Trimming took off 3 bases at V and 1 base at J, with 12 bases between the two ends. The germline V gene has CDR1 KGHSH and CDR2 LQKENI. The CDR3 DNA reads as TGTGCCAGCTCACCTAGGGACAAAGTGAACACCGGGGAGCTGTTTTTT. Translated: CASSPRDKVNTGELFF. Full variable domain (remainder filled in from reference TRBV18 and TRBJ2-2): NAGVMQNPRHLVRRRGQEARLRCSPMKGHSHVYWYRQLPEEGLKFMVYLQKENIIDESGMPKERFSAEFPKEGPSILRIQQVVRGDSAAYFCASSPRDKVNTGELFFGEGSRLTVL.

The rearrangement joins TRBV18 to TRBJ2-5; 9 bases match TRBD2. The CDR3 runs to 15 residues. Trimming cost V 4 bases and J 4 bases; bases outside gene matches: 7. The germline gives CDR1 KGHSH, CDR2 LQKENI. The CDR3 DNA sequence: TGTGCCAGCTCACGAAGGCGGGAGGGCCGAGAGACCCAGTACTTC. This gives the protein CASSRRREGRETQYF.

The chain uses TRBV11-2 and TRBJ1-1; D ambiguous. CDR3 length: 14 residues. Germline loops: CDR1 SGHAT, CDR2 FQNNGV. Trimming removed 5 bases from V and 4 bases from J, with 14 bases in between. In DNA, the CDR3 is TGTGCCAGCAGCATGAGAACCTCGGTCACTGAAGCTTTCTTT. This sequence encodes CASSMRTSVTEAFF.

This chain joins TRBV5-4 and TRBJ2-1; D is possibly TRBD2 (5 bases). CDR1 is SGHNT, CDR2 YYREEE, per germline (reference sequence). With 3 bases removed from V and 4 bases from J, the gap between germline ends came to 17 bases. This CDR3 is 16 amino acids long. The DNA of the CDR3 is TGTGCCAGCAGCTCGAGGAGGAAGGTGGGGTACAATGAGCAGTTCTTC. Amino acid sequence: CASSSRRKVGYNEQFF.

This clone was counted only a few times. The chain combines TRBV5-4 with TRBJ2-1, with TRBD2 matching over 11 bases. The V gene end was trimmed by 2 bases and the J gene end by 9 bases; junction bases not matched to a gene: 4. The germline V gene has CDR1 SGHNT and CDR2 YYREEE (reference sequence). The CDR3 consists of 14 residues. The chain's CDR3 is CASSFRLAGSEQFF. The CDR3 coding sequence is TGTGCCAGCAGCTTTCGACTAGCGGGATCTGAGCAGTTCTTC.

This clone appeared a single time. The genes are TRBV27 and TRBJ2-1; D is unresolved. The germline gives CDR1 MNHEY, CDR2 SMNVEV (reference sequence). This CDR3 has 15 amino acids. V dropped 5 bases and J dropped 5 bases, with 16 bases sitting between them. The CDR3 DNA reads as TGTGCCAGCAGTCCCTCCCGCCTGAGAAACAATGAGCAGTTCTTC. Protein product: CASSPSRLRNNEQFF.

The chain uses TRBV19 and TRBJ2-1, with 7 bases lining up with TRBD1. CDR1 is LNHDA and CDR2 is SQIVND in the germline V gene (reference sequence). V gave up 5 bases and J gave up 5 bases; unmatched junction bases: 0. The CDR3 extends over 12 amino acids. The CDR3 sequence is CASSQGDNEQFF. As DNA, the CDR3 is TGTGCCAGTAGTCAGGGGGACAATGAGCAGTTCTTC.